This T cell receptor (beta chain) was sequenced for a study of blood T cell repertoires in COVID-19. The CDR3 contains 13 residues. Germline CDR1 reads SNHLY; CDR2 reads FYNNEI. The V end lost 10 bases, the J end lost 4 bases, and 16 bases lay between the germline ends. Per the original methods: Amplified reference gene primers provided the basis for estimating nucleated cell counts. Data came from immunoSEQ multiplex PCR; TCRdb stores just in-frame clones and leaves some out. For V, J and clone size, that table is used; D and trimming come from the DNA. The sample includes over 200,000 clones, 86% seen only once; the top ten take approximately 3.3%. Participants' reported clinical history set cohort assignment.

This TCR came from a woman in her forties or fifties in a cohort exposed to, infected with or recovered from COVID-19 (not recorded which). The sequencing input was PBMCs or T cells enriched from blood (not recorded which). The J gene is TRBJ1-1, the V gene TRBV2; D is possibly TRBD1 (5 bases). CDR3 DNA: TGTGCCACCATCCAGGGTATGGCCACTGAAGCTTTCTTT. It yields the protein CATIQGMATEAFF.